The 16 T cell receptor beta chains below all came from one sample that was sequenced in a study of OX40 agonist ivuxolimab in advanced cancers. Libraries came from the immunoSEQ multiplex PCR assay. Drawn from immuneACCESS, this table holds only the in-frame rearrangements with V and J called that TCRdb kept. Clones are partly lost; checked studies trace under half to an unresolved V gene and leave the rest unexplained. A total of approximately 45,000 clones appear in this sample, approximately 85% of them only once. Of the sample, less than 20% falls within the top ten clones. The source material was CD4+ or CD8+ T cells sorted from blood, sampled in a trial of the OX40 agonist ivuxolimab. The source of these receptors is an adult with an advanced solid tumor such as melanoma, head and neck, liver or kidney cancer.

This chain connects TRBV5-6 to TRBJ1-2, with TRBD1 identical over 7 bases. The ends lost 2 bases at V and 7 bases at J; junction bases unmatched: 14. This CDR3 is built from 16 residues. In germline, CDR1 is SGHDT, CDR2 YYEEEE. CDR3 coding DNA: TGTGCCAGCAGCTTACAGGACAGGATTGATTTTCGTGGCTACACCTTC. Its protein product is CASSLQDRIDFRGYTF.

CDR3 in amino acids: CASSLSGGWNRQGYTEAFF. As DNA, the CDR3 is TGTGCCAGCAGCTTAAGCGGAGGATGGAATAGACAGGGCTACACTGAAGCTTTCTTT. The chain links TRBV7-3 to TRBJ1-1, with 7 nucleotides matching TRBD1. After removal of 1 base from V and 3 bases from J, the junction contained 17 bases not matched to a gene. Germline values: CDR1 SGHTA, CDR2 FQGTGA. This CDR3 is built from 19 residues.

The chain has TRBV27 and TRBJ2-3; 8 nucleotides line up with TRBD2. CDR1 is MNHEY and CDR2 is SMNVEV in the germline V gene (reference sequence). CDR3 length equals 14 residues. Trimming took 4 bases from V and 3 from J; bases not matched to a gene: 3. The CDR3 reads CASSSGGGTDTQYF. CDR3 coding DNA: TGTGCCAGCAGTTCCGGGGGGGGAACAGATACGCAGTATTTT.

This clone was detected only once. The junction departs from germline at one end; a sequencing error may be responsible. This chain links TRBV27 with TRBJ2-5; the D is unclear. The CDR3 extends over 13 amino acids. CDR1 MNHEY and CDR2 SMNVEV come from the germline V gene (reference sequence). The CDR3 loop is CASSFSSQVTQYF. The CDR3 nucleotides read TGTGCCAGCAGTTTCTCCTCCCAAGTGACCCAGTACTTC.

This chain connects TRBV10-3 to TRBJ1-2; D not resolved. The ends were cut back, 2 bases at V and 0 bases at J, with 10 bases in the middle. The CDR3 has 15 residues. Germline lookup yields CDR1 ENHRY and CDR2 SYGVKD. Here the CDR3 DNA reads TGTGCCATCAGTGAGGGGCCAGGCCCTAACTATGGCTACACCTTC. Protein sequence: CAISEGPGPNYGYTF.

The chain has TRBV5-5 and TRBJ1-1; perhaps TRBD1 as D (6 bases). Trimming removed 4 bases from V and 0 bases from J, with 13 bases in between. This CDR3 is built from 15 residues. Germline CDR1 SGHKS, CDR2 YYEKEE (reference sequence). The CDR3 loop is CASSPPRTVNTEAFF. In DNA form, the CDR3 reads TGTGCCAGCAGCCCCCCACGGACAGTGAACACTGAAGCTTTCTTT.

The chain employs TRBV6-6 and TRBJ1-5; D not certain. Germline loops: CDR1 MNHNY, CDR2 SVGAGI (reference sequence). The CDR3 is 13 amino acids. The V gene lost 4 bases and the J gene lost 1 base, with 5 bases spanning the gap. In DNA form, the CDR3 reads TGTGCCAGCAGTTCTAACAGCAATCAGCCCCAGCATTTT. Translation gives CASSSNSNQPQHF.

The chain joins TRBV12-5 to TRBJ2-2, with 7 bases fitting TRBD1. This CDR3 has 16 amino acids. Germline CDR1 is LGHNT and CDR2 is FRNRAP. Trimming at V came to 3 bases and at J to 0 bases, leaving 4 bases not matched to a gene. CDR3 loop: CASGFHRGTNTGELFF. The CDR3 DNA reads as TGTGCTAGTGGTTTTCACAGGGGAACGAACACCGGGGAGCTGTTTTTT.

The chain carries TRBV7-9 and TRBJ1-5, with 7 bases identical to TRBD1. This CDR3 is built from 14 residues. Germline CDR1 is SEHNR and CDR2 is FQNEAQ (reference sequence). The J segment lost 5 bases and the V segment lost 1 base, leaving 2 bases of the junction unmatched. In DNA form, the CDR3 reads TGTGCCAGCAGCTTAGGACAGGGCGATCAGCCCCAGCATTTT. This codes for CASSLGQGDQPQHF.

V gene TRBV5-4 combines with J gene TRBJ1-6; 7 nucleotides agree with TRBD1. From germline, CDR1 is SGHNT and CDR2 YYREEE (reference sequence). The V gene end was trimmed by 0 bases and the J gene end by 7 bases; junction bases not matched to a gene: 10. The CDR3 consists of 17 residues. The CDR3 region has the DNA TGTGCCAGCAGCTTGGACCTCGAGGGACAGCGAAATTCACCCCTCCACTTT. Its translation is CASSLDLEGQRNSPLHF. Full variable domain (rest looked up from reference TRBV5-4 and TRBJ1-6): ETGVTQSPTHLIKTRGQQVTLRCSSQSGHNTVSWYQQALGQGPQFIFQYYREEENGRGNFPPRFSGLQFPNYSSELNVNALELDDSALYLCASSLDLEGQRNSPLHFGNGTRLTVT.

V usage is TRBV9 and J usage is TRBJ2-7; TRBD2 agrees at 8 bases. Trimming took 0 bases from V and 2 from J; bases not matched to a gene: 10. CDR1 and CDR2 (germline): SGDLS, YYNGEE. CDR3 length: 17 amino acids. CDR3 amino acids: CASSVVGGRLATYEQYV. CDR3 nucleotides: TGTGCCAGCAGCGTAGTAGGGGGGAGACTAGCGACCTACGAGCAGTACGTC.

The rearrangement uses TRBV5-4 and TRBJ1-2; maybe TRBD1 (5 bases). The length of the CDR3 is 13 residues. Looked up from germline, CDR1 is SGHNT and CDR2 is YYREEE (reference sequence). Trimming shortened V by 4 bases and J by 10 bases, and 17 bases separated the two germline ends. The DNA of the CDR3 is TGTGCCAGCAGCCAGACAGTGCCCCTGGACTACACCTTC. The encoded protein is CASSQTVPLDYTF.

This chain links TRBV13 with TRBJ1-2; 9 bases fit TRBD1. V gave up 5 bases and J gave up 3 bases; unmatched junction bases: 7. The CDR3 is 15 residues long. Germline V gene data show CDR1 as PRHDT and CDR2 as FYEKMQ (reference sequence). The CDR3 coding sequence is TGTGCCAGCAGCAGAAAGGACAGGGGTGACTATGGCTACACCTTC. Protein sequence: CASSRKDRGDYGYTF.

CDR3 amino acids: CASSSGQGRLEKLFF. The CDR3 DNA reads as TGTGCCAGCAGCTCCGGACAGGGCCGACTTGAAAAACTGTTTTTT. V is TRBV7-3 and J is TRBJ1-4; 8 nucleotides align to TRBD1. V gave up 4 bases and J gave up 7 bases; unmatched junction bases: 8. The CDR3 is made up of 15 amino acids. Germline CDR1 SGHTA, CDR2 FQGTGA. The whole variable domain, filled in from reference TRBV7-3 and TRBJ1-4, reads GAGVSQTPSNKVTEKGKYVELRCDPISGHTALYWYRQSLGQGPEFLIYFQGTGAADDSGLPNDRFFAVRPEGSVSTLKIQRTERGDSAVYLCASSSGQGRLEKLFFGSGTQLSVL.

The V call is TRBV4-3, the J call TRBJ1-3; 7 bases line up with TRBD1. This CDR3 is built from 20 residues. Germline V gene lookup returns CDR1 LGHNA and CDR2 YSLEER. V lost 0 bases, J lost 1 base, and 15 bases stayed unmatched. CDR3 amino acids: CASSQDSRQGVGVSGNTIYF. CDR3 sequence (DNA): TGCGCCAGCAGCCAAGATTCCCGACAGGGCGTAGGGGTTTCTGGAAACACCATATATTTT.

V gene TRBV7-6 combines with J gene TRBJ1-5; D is undetermined. The CDR3 is made up of 13 amino acids. Trimming left V 1 base short and J 4 bases short, with 5 bases between. CDR1 is SGHVS, CDR2 FNYEAQ, per germline. The CDR3 protein is CASSLGLNQPQHF. For the CDR3, the DNA is TGTGCCAGCAGCTTAGGGTTGAATCAGCCCCAGCATTTT.